This TCR beta chain was found in a study of identical twins. TCRdb re-called the 5' RACE reads through MiXCR, storing one row per CDR3 protein. The repertoire holds around 250,000 distinct CDR3 sequences, with about 13% as singletons. The CDR3 is made up of 14 amino acids. The ends were cut back, 2 bases at V and 6 bases at J, with 10 bases in the middle. Germline CDR1 reads SGHTA; CDR2 reads FQGNSA. Each donor (without exception) was a healthy Caucasian. Broader study findings: Twins shared out-of-frame alpha sequences with excess low generation probability. Out-of-frame sharing of TCR alpha in monozygotic twins was underestimated by models.

This clonotype was counted at least ten times. The antigen is not known. Separately, the same data were catalogued under a study of yellow fever vaccine responses in identical twins.

The genes are TRBV7-2 and TRBJ2-2; tentative D call: TRBD2 (5 bases). The TCR sequence derives from a woman aged 18-30 years in good health. Sequencing was done on a sample of memory (CD45RO+) T cells sorted from blood. The CDR3 coding sequence is TGTGCCAGCAGCTTAAACGGGGTCTCCGGGGAGCTGTTTTTT. It yields the protein CASSLNGVSGELFF.